In its sample, the clone carrying this T cell receptor (beta chain) was seen once. What it binds is unknown. CD4+ cells underwent separation, giving CD45RA+ naive and CD45RA-negative memory subsets. Germline V gene sequence: CDR1 MNHEY, CDR2 SVGAGI. Germline trimming cut 8 bases from V and 0 bases from J; bases unmatched to any gene: 7. This CDR3 comprises 14 residues. These data are taken from a study of shared clonotypes between healthy human individuals. Study outcomes and limitations: The study found about 5% of naive CD4 clonotypes shared across a few donors. What naive subsets generally showed was a larger estimated richness than memory subsets showed.

Every subset had its genomic DNA shared out evenly among several immunoSEQ plates. Sequencing was performed with immunoSEQ multiplex PCR; in TCRdb, only in-frame clones are kept and a portion is missing. The profile shows approximately 2,300,000 clones, 92% of them singletons. The chain employs TRBV6-5 and TRBJ2-7; 7 bases are shared with TRBD1. Sequenced input: naive CD4+ T cells from PBMCs. Specified subset: CD45RA+ positively selected. The receptor was isolated from a man younger than 35 in good health. Some clones in this sample may be carry-over from other donors' samples. Here the CDR3 reads CASRQRQGSYEQYF. In DNA, the CDR3 is TGTGCCAGCCGCCAAAGACAGGGCTCCTACGAGCAGTACTTC.